The rows below give T cell receptor beta chains drawn from one sample of a study of T cells in Graves' hyperthyroidism and ophthalmopathy. TCRdb independently ran MiXCR on the multiplex PCR reads; one entry per CDR3 protein. The table records over 500,000 distinct CDR3 sequences, roughly 18% of them present only once. Sequenced: blood. Receptor source: a woman aged 18-30 years with Graves' ophthalmopathy. The CDR3 runs from the conserved cysteine through the conserved F or W. D genes are given only for firm matches. Clone size is shown for a subset of rows, as once, few, many or a class of expanded clone.

CDR3 DNA	CDR3 protein	V gene	J gene	D gene	clone size
TGTGCCAGCAGCGGAATGGGGGGGACCACAGATACGCAGTATTTT	CASSGMGGTTDTQYF	TRBV13	TRBJ2-3	TRBD2	NA
TGTGCCAGCAGTTTAAGGGCCGACAGGGGGCTCGGCTATGGCTACACCTTC	CASSLRADRGLGYGYTF	TRBV27	TRBJ1-2	TRBD1	few
TGTGCCAGCAGTGAATTGCCGGGGAGGGGGGAAGGGTACTCCTACGAGCAGTACTTC	CASSELPGRGEGYSYEQYF	TRBV2	TRBJ2-7	NA	NA
TGTGCCAGCAGCTTACACCACGACAATGAGCAGTTCTTC	CASSLHHDNEQFF	TRBV11-2	TRBJ2-1	NA	many
TGTGCCAGCAGCCATGGGACAGGGGCCTACTACGAGCAGTACTTC	CASSHGTGAYYEQYF	TRBV28	TRBJ2-7	TRBD1	NA
TGTGCCAGCAGTTCCGAAACCAGCGGGAGGGTATTCAGTGAGCAGTTCTTC	CASSSETSGRVFSEQFF	TRBV28	TRBJ2-1	TRBD2	many
TGCGCCAGCAGCTTGGGGCCCGGAGATTACGAGCAGTACTTC	CASSLGPGDYEQYF	TRBV5-1	TRBJ2-7	NA	many
TGCAGCGTTGGTCCACCGACTAGCGAGAATGAGCAGTTCTTC	CSVGPPTSENEQFF	TRBV29-1	TRBJ2-1	TRBD2	many
TGTGCCAGCAGCTTAGATTCTAGCCCATTCACAGATACGCAGTATTTT	CASSLDSSPFTDTQYF	TRBV11-2	TRBJ2-3	NA	many
TGTGCCAGCAGCTTGCCCGCGGGGGAAGGGTACAATGAGCAGTTCTTC	CASSLPAGEGYNEQFF	TRBV11-1	TRBJ2-1	TRBD2	few
TGTGCCAGCAGCTTAAAAGCGGGGGGGCCCCTTGAGCAGTTCTTC	CASSLKAGGPLEQFF	TRBV7-3	TRBJ2-1	TRBD2	few
TGTGCCAGCAGTTTATGGGGGGACAATAATGAAAAACTGTTTTTT	CASSLWGDNNEKLFF	TRBV27	TRBJ1-4	NA	NA
TGTGCCAGCAGTGAAAGGGACTACCCCTACAATGAGCAGTTCTTC	CASSERDYPYNEQFF	TRBV6-1	TRBJ2-1	TRBD2	many
TGCAGTGCTAGAGGGGAAGGTGCAGGGCACTCCTACAATGAGCAGTTCTTC	CSARGEGAGHSYNEQFF	TRBV20-1	TRBJ2-1	NA	many
TGCGCCAGCGGCCTGAAAGGGGGATCTTACGAGCAGTACTTC	CASGLKGGSYEQYF	TRBV5-1	TRBJ2-7	NA	NA
TGTGCCAGCAGCTCTAGAGGTCCTAGCGGGGGGGCGGGAGATACGCAGTATTTT	CASSSRGPSGGAGDTQYF	TRBV7-3	TRBJ2-3	TRBD2	few
TGTGCCAGCAGTGAGGGCCCTCTGGGCTATGGCTACACCTTC	CASSEGPLGYGYTF	TRBV2	TRBJ1-2	NA	many
TGTGCCTGGAGTTGGACTAGCGGAGAGGGTGGGGAGCTGTTTTTT	CAWSWTSGEGGELFF	TRBV30	TRBJ2-2	TRBD2	NA
TGTGCCAGCAGTGCGACAGGGCGGGCCGGGGAGCTGTTTTTT	CASSATGRAGELFF	TRBV2	TRBJ2-2	TRBD1	many
TGTGCCAGCAGTTTTGGGGGGCACGAGACCCAGTACTTC	CASSFGGHETQYF	TRBV28	TRBJ2-5	NA	NA
TGTGCCAGCGCAAATGAGGACGGGGGAAATTCACCCCTCCACTTT	CASANEDGGNSPLHF	TRBV9	TRBJ1-6	NA	NA
TGCAGTGCTAGTCCCGACAGGGGCTATGGCTACACCTTC	CSASPDRGYGYTF	TRBV20-1	TRBJ1-2	TRBD1	NA
TGTGCCAGCAGCTTAGATGTGGGACTTAGCTCCTACGAGCAGTACTTC	CASSLDVGLSSYEQYF	TRBV11-2	TRBJ2-7	NA	many
TGTGCCAGCAGCTTAAGTTGGCACGGAGGAAAACCCACTGAAGCTTTCTTT	CASSLSWHGGKPTEAFF	TRBV7-2	TRBJ1-1	NA	few
TGTGCCAGCAGCCCAACATATCCCCCCACTGAAGCTTTCTTT	CASSPTYPPTEAFF	TRBV7-6	TRBJ1-1	NA	few
TGTGCCAGCAGCTTGCGGACTACTAGCACAGATACGCAGTATTTT	CASSLRTTSTDTQYF	TRBV5-6	TRBJ2-3	NA	many
TGTGCCAGCAGTATACTAGGACAGGCCTCCTACAATGAGCAGTTCTTC	CASSILGQASYNEQFF	TRBV27	TRBJ2-1	TRBD1	NA
TGTGCCAGCAGCCAAGGCGAGCCTAGCGGGCCCAAAGATACGCAGTATTTT	CASSQGEPSGPKDTQYF	TRBV12-3/TRBV12-4	TRBJ2-3	TRBD2	NA
TGTGCCAGCAGTGATCCAGGGGAAGCCAAAAACATTCAGTACTTC	CASSDPGEAKNIQYF	TRBV6-4	TRBJ2-4	NA	few
TGTGCCAGCAGTTTAGGGCGGGGACTACGCTCTGGGGCCAACGTCCTGACTTTC	CASSLGRGLRSGANVLTF	TRBV27	TRBJ2-6	TRBD2	few
TGTGCCAGCAGCCCGTACATTACAGGGGTGGATGGCTACACCTTC	CASSPYITGVDGYTF	TRBV7-8	TRBJ1-2	TRBD1	many
TGCGCCAGCAGCTTACCTAGCGGAGACAATGAGCAGTTCTTC	CASSLPSGDNEQFF	TRBV5-1	TRBJ2-1	TRBD2	many
TGTGCCAGCAGCGTCCTAGCGGGGGGCAGCACAGATACGCAGTATTTT	CASSVLAGGSTDTQYF	TRBV9	TRBJ2-3	TRBD2	NA